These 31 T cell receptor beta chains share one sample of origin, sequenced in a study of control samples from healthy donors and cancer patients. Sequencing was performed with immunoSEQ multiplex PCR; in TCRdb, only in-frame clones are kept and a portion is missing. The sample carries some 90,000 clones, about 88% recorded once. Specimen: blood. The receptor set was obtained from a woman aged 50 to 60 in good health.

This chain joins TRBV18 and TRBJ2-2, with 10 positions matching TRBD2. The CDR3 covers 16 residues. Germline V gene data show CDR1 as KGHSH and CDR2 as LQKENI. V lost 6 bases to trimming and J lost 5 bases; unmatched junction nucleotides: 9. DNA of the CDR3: TGTGCCAGCTCGCCAGCGGGAGGGACTTTAACCGGGGAGCTGTTTTTT. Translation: CASSPAGGTLTGELFF.

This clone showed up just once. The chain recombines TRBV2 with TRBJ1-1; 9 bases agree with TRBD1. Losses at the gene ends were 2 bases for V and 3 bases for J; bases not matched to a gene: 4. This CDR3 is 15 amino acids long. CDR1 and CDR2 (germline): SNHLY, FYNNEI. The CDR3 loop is CASSEMGQGYTEAFF. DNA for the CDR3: TGTGCCAGCAGTGAAATGGGACAGGGATACACTGAAGCTTTCTTT. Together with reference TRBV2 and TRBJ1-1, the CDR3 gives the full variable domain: EPEVTQTPSHQVTQMGQEVILRCVPISNHLYFYWYRQILGQKVEFLVSFYNNEISEKSEIFDDQFSVERPDGSNFTLKIRSTKLEDSAMYFCASSEMGQGYTEAFFGQGTRLTVV.

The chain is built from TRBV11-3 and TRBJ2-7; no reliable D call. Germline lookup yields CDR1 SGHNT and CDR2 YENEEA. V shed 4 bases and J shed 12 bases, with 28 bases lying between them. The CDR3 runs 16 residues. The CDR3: CASSSTQLGTALQRYF. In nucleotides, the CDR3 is TGTGCCAGCAGCTCGACGCAATTAGGTACAGCCCTTCAGCGGTACTTC.

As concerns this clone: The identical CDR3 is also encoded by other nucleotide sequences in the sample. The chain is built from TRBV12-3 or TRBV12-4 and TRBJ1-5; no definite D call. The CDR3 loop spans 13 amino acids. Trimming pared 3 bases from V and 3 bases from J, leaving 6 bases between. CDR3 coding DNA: TGTGCCAGCAGTTTCCGTTCCAATCAGCCCCAGCATTTT. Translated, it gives CASSFRSNQPQHF.

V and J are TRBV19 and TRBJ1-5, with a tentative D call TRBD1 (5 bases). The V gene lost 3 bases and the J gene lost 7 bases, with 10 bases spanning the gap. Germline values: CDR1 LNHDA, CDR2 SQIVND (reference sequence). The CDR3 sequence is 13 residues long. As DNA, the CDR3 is TGTGCCAGTAGTATTTCAGGGCGGCAGCCCCAGCATTTT. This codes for CASSISGRQPQHF.

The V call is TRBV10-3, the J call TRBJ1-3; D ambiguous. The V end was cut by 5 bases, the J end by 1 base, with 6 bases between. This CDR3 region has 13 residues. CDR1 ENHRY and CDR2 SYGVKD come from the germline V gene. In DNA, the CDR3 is TGTGCCATCAGTAGCCCATCTGGAAACACCATATATTTT. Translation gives CAISSPSGNTIYF.

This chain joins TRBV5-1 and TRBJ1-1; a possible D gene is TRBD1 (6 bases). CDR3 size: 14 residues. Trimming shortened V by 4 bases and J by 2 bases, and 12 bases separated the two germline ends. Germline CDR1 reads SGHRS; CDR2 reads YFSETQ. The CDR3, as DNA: TGCGCCAGCAGCAGGGAAGGGGGAAACACTGAAGCTTTCTTT. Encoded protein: CASSREGGNTEAFF.

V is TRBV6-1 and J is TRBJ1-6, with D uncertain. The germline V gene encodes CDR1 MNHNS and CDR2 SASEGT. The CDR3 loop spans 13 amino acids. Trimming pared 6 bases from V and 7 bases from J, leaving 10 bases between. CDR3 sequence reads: CASRGSLNSPLHF. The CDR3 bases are TGTGCCAGCAGGGGATCGTTGAATTCACCCCTCCACTTT.

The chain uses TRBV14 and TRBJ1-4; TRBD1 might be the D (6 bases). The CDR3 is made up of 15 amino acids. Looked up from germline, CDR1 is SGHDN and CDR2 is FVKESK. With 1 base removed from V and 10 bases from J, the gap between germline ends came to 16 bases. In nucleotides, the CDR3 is TGTGCCAGCAGCCAAGCTCCGGGGGCGGTAGGAAAACTGTTTTTT. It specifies CASSQAPGAVGKLFF.

CDR3 DNA: TGCGCCAGCAGCTTGGAGGGACAGCAGAGCACAGATACGCAGTATTTT. Its translation is CASSLEGQQSTDTQYF. J is TRBJ2-3 and V is TRBV5-1, with 7 bases fitting TRBD1. Trimming took 0 bases from V and 0 from J; bases not matched to a gene: 4. There are 16 residues in the CDR3. Germline-derived CDR1 and CDR2 are SGHRS and YFSETQ.

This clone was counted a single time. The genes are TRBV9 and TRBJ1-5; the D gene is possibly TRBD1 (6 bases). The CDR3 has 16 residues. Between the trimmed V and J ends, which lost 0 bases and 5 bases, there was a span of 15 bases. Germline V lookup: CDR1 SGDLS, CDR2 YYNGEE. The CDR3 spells CASSVGVGGLDQPQHF. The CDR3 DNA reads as TGTGCCAGCAGCGTAGGGGTCGGGGGCCTAGATCAGCCCCAGCATTTT.

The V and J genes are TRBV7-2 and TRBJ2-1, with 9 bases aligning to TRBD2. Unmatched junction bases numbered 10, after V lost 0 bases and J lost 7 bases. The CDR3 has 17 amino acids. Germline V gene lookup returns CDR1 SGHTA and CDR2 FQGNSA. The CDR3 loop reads CASSLAGGSGGQNEQFF. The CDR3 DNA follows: TGTGCCAGCAGCTTAGCGGGAGGTAGCGGGGGTCAAAATGAGCAGTTCTTC.

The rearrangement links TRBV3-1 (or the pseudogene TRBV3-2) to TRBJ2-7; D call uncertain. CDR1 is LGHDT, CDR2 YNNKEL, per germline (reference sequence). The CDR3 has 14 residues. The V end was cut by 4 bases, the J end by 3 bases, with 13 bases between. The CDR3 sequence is CASSPRVHNYEQYF. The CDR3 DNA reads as TGTGCCAGCAGCCCCCGGGTCCATAACTACGAGCAGTACTTC.

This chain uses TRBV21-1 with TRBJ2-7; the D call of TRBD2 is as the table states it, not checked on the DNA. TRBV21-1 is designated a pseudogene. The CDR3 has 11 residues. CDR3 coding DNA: TGTAAGGACTGCAGCCGCTACGAGCAGTACTTC. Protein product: CKDCSRYEQYF.

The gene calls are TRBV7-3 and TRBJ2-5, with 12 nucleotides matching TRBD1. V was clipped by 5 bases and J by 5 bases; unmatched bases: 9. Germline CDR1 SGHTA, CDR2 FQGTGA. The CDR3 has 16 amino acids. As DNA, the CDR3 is TGTGCCAGCAGCCTCCTGGGACAGGGGGCATGGGAGACCCAGTACTTC. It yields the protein CASSLLGQGAWETQYF.

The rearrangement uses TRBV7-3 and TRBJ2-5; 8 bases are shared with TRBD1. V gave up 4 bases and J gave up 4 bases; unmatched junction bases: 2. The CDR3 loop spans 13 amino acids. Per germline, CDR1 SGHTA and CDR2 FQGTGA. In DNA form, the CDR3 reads TGTGCCAGCAGCTCCGACAGGGGAGAGACCCAGTACTTC. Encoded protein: CASSSDRGETQYF. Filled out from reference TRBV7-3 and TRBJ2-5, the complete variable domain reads GAGVSQTPSNKVTEKGKYVELRCDPISGHTALYWYRQSLGQGPEFLIYFQGTGAADDSGLPNDRFFAVRPEGSVSTLKIQRTERGDSAVYLCASSSDRGETQYFGPGTRLLVL.

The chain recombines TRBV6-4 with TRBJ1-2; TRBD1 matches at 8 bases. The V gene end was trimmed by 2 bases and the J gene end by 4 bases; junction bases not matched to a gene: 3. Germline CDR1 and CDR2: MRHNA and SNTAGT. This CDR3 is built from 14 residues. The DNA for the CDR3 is TGTGCCAGCAGTGACGGACAGGGAATCTATGGCTACACCTTC. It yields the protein CASSDGQGIYGYTF.

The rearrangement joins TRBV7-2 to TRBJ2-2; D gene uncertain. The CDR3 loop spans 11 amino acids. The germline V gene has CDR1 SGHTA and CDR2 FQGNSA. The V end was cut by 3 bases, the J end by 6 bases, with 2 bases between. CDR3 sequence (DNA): TGTGCCAGCAGCTTGCCCGGGGAGCTGTTTTTT. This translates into CASSLPGELFF.

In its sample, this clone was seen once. The CDR3 loop is CASSSTGGAFRNIQYF. The CDR3 bases are TGCGCCAGCAGCTCTACAGGGGGCGCGTTCCGAAACATTCAGTACTTC. This chain joins TRBV5-1 and TRBJ2-4, with 9 bases fitting TRBD1. The CDR3 sequence is 16 residues long. J lost 6 bases, V lost 3 bases, and 10 bases had no gene match. Germline loops: CDR1 SGHRS, CDR2 YFSETQ.

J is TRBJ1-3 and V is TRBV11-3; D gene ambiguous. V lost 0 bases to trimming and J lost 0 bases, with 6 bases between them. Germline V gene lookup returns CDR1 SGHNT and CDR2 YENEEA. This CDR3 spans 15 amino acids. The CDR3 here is CASSLEGLSGNTIYF. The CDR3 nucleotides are TGTGCCAGCAGCTTAGAAGGGCTCTCTGGAAACACCATATATTTT.

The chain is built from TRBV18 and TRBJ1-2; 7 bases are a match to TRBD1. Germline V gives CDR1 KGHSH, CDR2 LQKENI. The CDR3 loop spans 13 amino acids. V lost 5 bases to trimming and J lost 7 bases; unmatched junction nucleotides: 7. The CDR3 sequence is CASSSGQQGGYTF. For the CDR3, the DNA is TGTGCCAGCTCATCGGGACAGCAGGGTGGCTACACCTTC.

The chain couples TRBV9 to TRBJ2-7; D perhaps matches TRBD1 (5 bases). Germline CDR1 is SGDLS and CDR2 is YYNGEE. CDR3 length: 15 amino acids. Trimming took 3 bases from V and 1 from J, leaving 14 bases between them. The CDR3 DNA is TGTGCCAGCAGCGCCCAGGGTAGTGGGTCCTACGAGCAGTACTTC. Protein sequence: CASSAQGSGSYEQYF.

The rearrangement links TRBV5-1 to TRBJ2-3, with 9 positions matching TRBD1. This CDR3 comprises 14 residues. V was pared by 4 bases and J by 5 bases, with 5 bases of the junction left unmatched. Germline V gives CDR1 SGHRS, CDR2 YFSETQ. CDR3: CASSHGQGQDTQYF. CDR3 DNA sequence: TGCGCCAGCAGCCATGGACAGGGGCAAGATACGCAGTATTTT.

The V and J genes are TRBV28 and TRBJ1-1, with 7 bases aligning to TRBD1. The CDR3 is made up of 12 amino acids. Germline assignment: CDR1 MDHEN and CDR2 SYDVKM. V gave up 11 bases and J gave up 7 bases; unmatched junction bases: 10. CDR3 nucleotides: TGTGCCGCCGGGGGGACAGCCCTTGAAGCTTTCTTT. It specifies CAAGGTALEAFF.

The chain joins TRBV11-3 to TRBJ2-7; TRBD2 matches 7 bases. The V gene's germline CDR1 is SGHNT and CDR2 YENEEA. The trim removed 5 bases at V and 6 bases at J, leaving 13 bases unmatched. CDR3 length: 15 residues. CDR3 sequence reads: CASSPPSGKLTEQYF. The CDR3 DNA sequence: TGTGCCAGCAGCCCCCCAAGCGGGAAGCTCACCGAGCAGTACTTC.

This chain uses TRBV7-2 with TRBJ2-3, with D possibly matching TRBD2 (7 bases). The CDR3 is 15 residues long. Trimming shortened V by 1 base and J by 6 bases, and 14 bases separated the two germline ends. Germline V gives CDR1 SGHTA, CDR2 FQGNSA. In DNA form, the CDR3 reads TGTGCCAGCAGCTTAGACGGGGGGCCCAGGGATACGCAGTATTTT. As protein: CASSLDGGPRDTQYF.

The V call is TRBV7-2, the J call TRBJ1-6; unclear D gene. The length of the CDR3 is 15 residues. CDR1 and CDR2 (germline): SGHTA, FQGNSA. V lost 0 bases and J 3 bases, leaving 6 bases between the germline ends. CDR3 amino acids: CASSLAGIYNSPLHF. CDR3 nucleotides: TGTGCCAGCAGCTTAGCGGGCATCTATAATTCACCCCTCCACTTT. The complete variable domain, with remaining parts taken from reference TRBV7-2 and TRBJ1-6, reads GAGVSQSPSNKVTEKGKDVELRCDPISGHTALYWYRQSLGQGLEFLIYFQGNSAPDKSGLPSDRFSAERTGGSVSTLTIQRTQQEDSAVYLCASSLAGIYNSPLHFGNGTRLTVT.

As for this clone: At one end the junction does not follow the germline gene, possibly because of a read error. The CDR3 DNA is TGTGCCAGCAGCTTGGCGCTAGCGGGAGAAAGAAACTTC. Its translation: CASSLALAGERNF. The chain links TRBV5-6 to TRBJ2-7; 10 bases map to TRBD2. CDR1 SGHDT and CDR2 YYEEEE come from the germline V gene. The CDR3 loop spans 13 amino acids.

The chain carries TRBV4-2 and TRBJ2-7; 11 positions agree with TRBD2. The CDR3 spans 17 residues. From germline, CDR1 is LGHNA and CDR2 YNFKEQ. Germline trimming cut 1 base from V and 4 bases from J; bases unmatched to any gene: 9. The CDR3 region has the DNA TGTGCCAGCAGCCAAGCGGTTAGCGGGGGGGCCGGGTACGAGCAGTACTTC. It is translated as CASSQAVSGGAGYEQYF.

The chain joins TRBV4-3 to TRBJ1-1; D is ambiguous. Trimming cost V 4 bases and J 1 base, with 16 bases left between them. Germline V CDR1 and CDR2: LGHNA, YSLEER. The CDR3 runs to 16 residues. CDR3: CASSRIRLWGNTEAFF. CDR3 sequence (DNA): TGCGCCAGCAGCCGAATCCGGCTATGGGGGAACACTGAAGCTTTCTTT.

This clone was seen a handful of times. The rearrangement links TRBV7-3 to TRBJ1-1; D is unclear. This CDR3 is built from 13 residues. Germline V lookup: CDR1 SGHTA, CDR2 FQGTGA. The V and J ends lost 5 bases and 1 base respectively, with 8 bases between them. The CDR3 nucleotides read TGTGCCAGCAGCCTTGAAGCGAACACTGAAGCTTTCTTT. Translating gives CASSLEANTEAFF. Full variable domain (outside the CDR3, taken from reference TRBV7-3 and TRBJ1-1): GAGVSQTPSNKVTEKGKYVELRCDPISGHTALYWYRQSLGQGPEFLIYFQGTGAADDSGLPNDRFFAVRPEGSVSTLKIQRTERGDSAVYLCASSLEANTEAFFGQGTRLTVV.